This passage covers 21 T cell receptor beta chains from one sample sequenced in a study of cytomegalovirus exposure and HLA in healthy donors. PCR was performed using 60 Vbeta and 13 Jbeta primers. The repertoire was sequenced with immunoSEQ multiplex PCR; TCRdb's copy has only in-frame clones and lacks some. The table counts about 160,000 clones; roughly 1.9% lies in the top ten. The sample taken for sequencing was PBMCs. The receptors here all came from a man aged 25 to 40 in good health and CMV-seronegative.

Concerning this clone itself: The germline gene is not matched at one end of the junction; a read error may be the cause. The CDR3 sequence: CASTEPTVTDTQYF. The CDR3 DNA reads TGTGCCAGCACTGAACCGACAGTCACAGATACGCAGTATTTT. The chain joins TRBV25-1 to TRBJ2-3; possibly TRBD1 for D (5 bases). The CDR3 has 14 residues. Germline CDR1 and CDR2: MGHDK and SYGVNS.

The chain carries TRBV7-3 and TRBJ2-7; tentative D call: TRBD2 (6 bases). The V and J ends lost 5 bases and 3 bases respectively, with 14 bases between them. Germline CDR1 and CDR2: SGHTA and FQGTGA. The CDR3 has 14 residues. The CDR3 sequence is CASSPSGSGYEQYF. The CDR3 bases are TGTGCCAGCAGCCCCTCGGGTAGCGGCTACGAGCAGTACTTC.

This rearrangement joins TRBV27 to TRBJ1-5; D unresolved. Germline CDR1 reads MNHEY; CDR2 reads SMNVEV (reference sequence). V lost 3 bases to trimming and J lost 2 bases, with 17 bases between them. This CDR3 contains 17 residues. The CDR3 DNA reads TGTGCCAGCAGTTTCAACCCCAGCGGGTCAGGCAATCAGCCCCAGCATTTT. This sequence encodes CASSFNPSGSGNQPQHF.

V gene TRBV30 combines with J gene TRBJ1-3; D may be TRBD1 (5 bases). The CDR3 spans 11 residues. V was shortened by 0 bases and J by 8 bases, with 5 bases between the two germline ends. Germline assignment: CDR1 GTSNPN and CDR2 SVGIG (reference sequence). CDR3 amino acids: CAWSVGDTIYF. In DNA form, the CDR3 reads TGTGCCTGGAGTGTAGGGGACACCATATATTTT.

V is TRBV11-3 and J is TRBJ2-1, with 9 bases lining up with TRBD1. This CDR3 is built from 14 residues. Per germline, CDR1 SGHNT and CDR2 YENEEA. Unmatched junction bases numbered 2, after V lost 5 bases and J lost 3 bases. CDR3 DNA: TGTGCCAGCAGCCGACAGGGGGTCTACAATGAGCAGTTCTTC. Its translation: CASSRQGVYNEQFF. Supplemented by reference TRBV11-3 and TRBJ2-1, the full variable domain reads EAGVVQSPRYKIIEKKQPVAFWCNPISGHNTLYWYLQNLGQGPELLIRYENEEAVDDSQLPKDRFSAERLKGVDSTLKIQPAELGDSAVYLCASSRQGVYNEQFFGPGTRLTVL.

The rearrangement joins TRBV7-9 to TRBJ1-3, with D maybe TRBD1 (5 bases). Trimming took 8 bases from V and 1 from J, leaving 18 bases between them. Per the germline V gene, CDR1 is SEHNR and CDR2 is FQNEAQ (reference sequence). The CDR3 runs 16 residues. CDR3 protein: CASRGRGGLSGNTIYF. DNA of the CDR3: TGTGCCAGCCGGGGGAGGGGAGGTTTGTCTGGAAACACCATATATTTT.

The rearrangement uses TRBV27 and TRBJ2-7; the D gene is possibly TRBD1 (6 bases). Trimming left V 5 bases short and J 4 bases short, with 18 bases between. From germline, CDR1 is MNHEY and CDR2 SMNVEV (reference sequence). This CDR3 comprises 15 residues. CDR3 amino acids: CASSPFGTQGYEQYF. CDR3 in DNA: TGTGCCAGCAGTCCGTTCGGGACACAAGGGTACGAGCAGTACTTC.

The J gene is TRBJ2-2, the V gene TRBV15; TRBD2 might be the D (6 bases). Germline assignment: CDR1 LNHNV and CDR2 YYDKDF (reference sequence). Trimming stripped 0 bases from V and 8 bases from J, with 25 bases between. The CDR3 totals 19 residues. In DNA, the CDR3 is TGTGCCACCAGCAGAGAGTATATCGGGGGACCGGGGCTTTGGGGGGAGCTGTTTTTT. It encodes CATSREYIGGPGLWGELFF.

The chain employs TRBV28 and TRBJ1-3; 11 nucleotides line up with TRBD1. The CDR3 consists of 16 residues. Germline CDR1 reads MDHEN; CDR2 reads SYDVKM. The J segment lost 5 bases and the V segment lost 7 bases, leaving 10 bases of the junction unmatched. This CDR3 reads CASTILDRGQRNTIYF. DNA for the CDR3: TGTGCCAGCACCATCCTGGACAGGGGGCAGAGAAACACCATATATTTT.

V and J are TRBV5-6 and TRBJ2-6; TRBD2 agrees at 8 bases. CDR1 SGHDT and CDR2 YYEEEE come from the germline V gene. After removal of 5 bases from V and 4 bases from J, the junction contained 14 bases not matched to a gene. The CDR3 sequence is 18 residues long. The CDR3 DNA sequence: TGTGCCAGCAGTCCCGGGACTAGTGGCATTCTAGGGGCCAACGTCCTGACTTTC. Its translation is CASSPGTSGILGANVLTF.

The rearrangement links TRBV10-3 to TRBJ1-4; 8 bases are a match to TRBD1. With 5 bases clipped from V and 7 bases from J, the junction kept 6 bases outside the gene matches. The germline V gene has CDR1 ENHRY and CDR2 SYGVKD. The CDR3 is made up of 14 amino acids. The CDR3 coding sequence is TGTGCCATCAGTTCGGGACAGGACAGTGAAAAACTGTTTTTT. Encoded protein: CAISSGQDSEKLFF.

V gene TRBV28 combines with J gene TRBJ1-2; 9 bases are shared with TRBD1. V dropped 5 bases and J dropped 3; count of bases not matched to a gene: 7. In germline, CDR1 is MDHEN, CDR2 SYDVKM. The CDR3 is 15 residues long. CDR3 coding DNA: TGTGCCAGCAGTACAGCGGGACAGGGTTACTATGGCTACACCTTC. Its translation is CASSTAGQGYYGYTF.

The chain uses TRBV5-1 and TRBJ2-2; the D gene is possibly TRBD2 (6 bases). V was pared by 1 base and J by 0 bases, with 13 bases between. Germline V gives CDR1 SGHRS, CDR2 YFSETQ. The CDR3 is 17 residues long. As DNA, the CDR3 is TGCGCCAGCAGCTTGCGCGGGATCACCACGAACACCGGGGAGCTGTTTTTT. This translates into CASSLRGITTNTGELFF.

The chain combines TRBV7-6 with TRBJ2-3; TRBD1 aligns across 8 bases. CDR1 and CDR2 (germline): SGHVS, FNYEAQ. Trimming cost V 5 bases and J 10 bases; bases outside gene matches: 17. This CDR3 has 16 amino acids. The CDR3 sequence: CASSAVQPSSTGAQYF. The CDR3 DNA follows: TGTGCCAGCAGCGCCGTCCAGCCCTCGTCGACAGGGGCGCAGTATTTT.

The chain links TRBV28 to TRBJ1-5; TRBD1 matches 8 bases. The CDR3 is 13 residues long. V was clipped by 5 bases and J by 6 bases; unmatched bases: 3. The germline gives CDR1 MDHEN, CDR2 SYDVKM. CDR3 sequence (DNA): TGTGCCAGCAGTCCGACAGGGGTTCAGCCCCAGCATTTT. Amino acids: CASSPTGVQPQHF.

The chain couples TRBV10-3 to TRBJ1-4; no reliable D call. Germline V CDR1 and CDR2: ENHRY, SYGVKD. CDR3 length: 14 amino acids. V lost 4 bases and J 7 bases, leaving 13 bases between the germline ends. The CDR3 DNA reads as TGTGCCATCAGTGGTGAGGGATGGAGTGAAAAACTGTTTTTT. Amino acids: CAISGEGWSEKLFF.

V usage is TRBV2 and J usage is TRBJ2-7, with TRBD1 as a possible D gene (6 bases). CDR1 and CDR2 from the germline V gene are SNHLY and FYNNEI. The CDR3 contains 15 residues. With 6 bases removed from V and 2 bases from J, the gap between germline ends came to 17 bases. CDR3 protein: CASSNGGSRAYEQYF. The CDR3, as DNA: TGTGCCAGCAGCAATGGGGGCTCGAGAGCCTACGAGCAGTACTTC.

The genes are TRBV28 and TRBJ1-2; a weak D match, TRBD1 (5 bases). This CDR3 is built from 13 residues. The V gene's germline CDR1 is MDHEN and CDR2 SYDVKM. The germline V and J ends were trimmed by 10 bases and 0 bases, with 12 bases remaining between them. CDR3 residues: CATRESSNYGYTF. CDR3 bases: TGTGCCACCAGGGAGTCCTCTAACTATGGCTACACCTTC.

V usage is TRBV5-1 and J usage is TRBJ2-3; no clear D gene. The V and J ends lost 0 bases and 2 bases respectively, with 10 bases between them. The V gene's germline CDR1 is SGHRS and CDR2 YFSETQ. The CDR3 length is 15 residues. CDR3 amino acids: CASSLESRFTDTQYF. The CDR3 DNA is TGCGCCAGCAGCTTGGAGTCTAGATTCACAGATACGCAGTATTTT.

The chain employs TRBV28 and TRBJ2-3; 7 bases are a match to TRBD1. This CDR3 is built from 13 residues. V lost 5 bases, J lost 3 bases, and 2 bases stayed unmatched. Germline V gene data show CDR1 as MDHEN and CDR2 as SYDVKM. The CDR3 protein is CASSNRGTDTQYF. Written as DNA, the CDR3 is TGTGCCAGCAGTAACAGGGGAACAGATACGCAGTATTTT. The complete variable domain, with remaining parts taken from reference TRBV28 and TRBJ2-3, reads DVKVTQSSRYLVKRTGEKVFLECVQDMDHENMFWYRQDPGLGLRLIYFSYDVKMKEKGDIPEGYSVSREKKERFSLILESASTNQTSMYLCASSNRGTDTQYFGPGTRLTVL.

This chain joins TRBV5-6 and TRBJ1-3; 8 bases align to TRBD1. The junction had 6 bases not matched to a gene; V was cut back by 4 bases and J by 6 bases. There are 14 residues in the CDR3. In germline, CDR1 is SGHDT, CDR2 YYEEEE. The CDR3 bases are TGTGCCAGCAGCCTTGGACAGGGTGAAAACACCATATATTTT. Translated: CASSLGQGENTIYF.